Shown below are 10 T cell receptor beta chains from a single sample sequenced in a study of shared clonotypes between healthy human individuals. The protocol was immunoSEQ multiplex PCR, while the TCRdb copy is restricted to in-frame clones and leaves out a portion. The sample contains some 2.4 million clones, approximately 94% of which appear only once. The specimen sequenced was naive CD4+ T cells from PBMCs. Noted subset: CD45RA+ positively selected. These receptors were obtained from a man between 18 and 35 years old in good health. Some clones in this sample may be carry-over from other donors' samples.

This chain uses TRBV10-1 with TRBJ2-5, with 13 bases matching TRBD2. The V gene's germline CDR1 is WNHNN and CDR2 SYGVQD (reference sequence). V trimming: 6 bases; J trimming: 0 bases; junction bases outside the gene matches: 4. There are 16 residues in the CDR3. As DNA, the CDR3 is TGCGCCAGCAGCCCAGGACTAGCGGGAGACCAAGAGACCCAGTACTTC. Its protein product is CASSPGLAGDQETQYF.

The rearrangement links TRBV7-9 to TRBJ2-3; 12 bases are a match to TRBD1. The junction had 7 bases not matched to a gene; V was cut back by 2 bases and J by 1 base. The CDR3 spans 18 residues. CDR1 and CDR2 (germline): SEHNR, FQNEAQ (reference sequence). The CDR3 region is CASSLLPGQGARTDTQYF. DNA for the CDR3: TGTGCCAGCAGCTTATTGCCGGGACAGGGGGCCCGCACAGATACGCAGTATTTT. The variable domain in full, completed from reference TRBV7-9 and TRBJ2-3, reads DTGVSQNPRHKITKRGQNVTFRCDPISEHNRLYWYRQTLGQGPEFLTYFQNEAQLEKSRLLSDRFSAERPKGSFSTLEIQRTEQGDSAMYLCASSLLPGQGARTDTQYFGPGTRLTVL.

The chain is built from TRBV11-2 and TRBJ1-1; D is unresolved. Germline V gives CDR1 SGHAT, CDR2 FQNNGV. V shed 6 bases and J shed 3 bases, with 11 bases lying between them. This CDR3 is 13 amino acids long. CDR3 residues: CASRPGPYTEAFF. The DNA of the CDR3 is TGTGCCAGCAGACCCGGGCCGTACACTGAAGCTTTCTTT.

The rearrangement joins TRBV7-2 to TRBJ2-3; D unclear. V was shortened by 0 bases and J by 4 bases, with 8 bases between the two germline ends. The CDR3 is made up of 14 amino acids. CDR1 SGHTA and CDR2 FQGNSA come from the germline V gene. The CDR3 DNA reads TGTGCCAGCAGCTTAGCGCCGTTAGCAGATACGCAGTATTTT. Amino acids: CASSLAPLADTQYF.

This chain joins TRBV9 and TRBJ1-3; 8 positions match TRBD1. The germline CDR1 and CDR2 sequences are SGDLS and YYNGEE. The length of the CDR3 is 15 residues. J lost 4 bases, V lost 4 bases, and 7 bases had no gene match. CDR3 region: CASSLTGVGGNTIYF. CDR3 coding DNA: TGTGCCAGCAGCTTGACAGGGGTTGGAGGAAACACCATATATTTT.

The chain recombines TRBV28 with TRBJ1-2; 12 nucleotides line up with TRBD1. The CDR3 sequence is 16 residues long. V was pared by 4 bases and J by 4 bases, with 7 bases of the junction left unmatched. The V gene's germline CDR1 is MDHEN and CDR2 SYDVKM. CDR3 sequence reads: CASSWGQGAIFYGYTF. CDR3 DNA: TGTGCCAGCAGTTGGGGACAGGGGGCGATTTTCTATGGCTACACCTTC.

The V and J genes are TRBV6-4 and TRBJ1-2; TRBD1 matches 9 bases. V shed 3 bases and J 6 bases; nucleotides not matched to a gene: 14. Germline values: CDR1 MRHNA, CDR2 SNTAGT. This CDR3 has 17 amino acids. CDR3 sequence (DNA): TGTGCCAGCAGTGAGAGGGACAGGGAGTTCTGGTGGGATGGCTACACCTTC. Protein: CASSERDREFWWDGYTF.

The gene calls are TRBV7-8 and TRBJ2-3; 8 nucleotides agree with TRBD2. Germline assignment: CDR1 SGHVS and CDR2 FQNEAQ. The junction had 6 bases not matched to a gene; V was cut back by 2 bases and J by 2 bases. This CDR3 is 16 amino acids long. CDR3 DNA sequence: TGTGCCAGCAGCTTACGGGAGGGGTCATACACAGATACGCAGTATTTT. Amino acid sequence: CASSLREGSYTDTQYF.

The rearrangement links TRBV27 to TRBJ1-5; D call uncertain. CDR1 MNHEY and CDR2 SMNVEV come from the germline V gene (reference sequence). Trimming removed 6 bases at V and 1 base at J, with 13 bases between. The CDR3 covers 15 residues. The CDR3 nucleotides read TGTGCCAGCAGGTCGGGTAGTGCCAGCAATCAGCCCCAGCATTTT. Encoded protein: CASRSGSASNQPQHF.

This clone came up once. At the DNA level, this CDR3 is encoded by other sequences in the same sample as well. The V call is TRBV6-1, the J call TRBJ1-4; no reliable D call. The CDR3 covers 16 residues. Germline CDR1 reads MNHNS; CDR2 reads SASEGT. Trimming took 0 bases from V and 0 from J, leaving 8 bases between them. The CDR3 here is CASSEARLATNEKLFF. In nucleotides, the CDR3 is TGTGCCAGCAGTGAAGCCAGGCTTGCAACTAATGAAAAACTGTTTTTT.